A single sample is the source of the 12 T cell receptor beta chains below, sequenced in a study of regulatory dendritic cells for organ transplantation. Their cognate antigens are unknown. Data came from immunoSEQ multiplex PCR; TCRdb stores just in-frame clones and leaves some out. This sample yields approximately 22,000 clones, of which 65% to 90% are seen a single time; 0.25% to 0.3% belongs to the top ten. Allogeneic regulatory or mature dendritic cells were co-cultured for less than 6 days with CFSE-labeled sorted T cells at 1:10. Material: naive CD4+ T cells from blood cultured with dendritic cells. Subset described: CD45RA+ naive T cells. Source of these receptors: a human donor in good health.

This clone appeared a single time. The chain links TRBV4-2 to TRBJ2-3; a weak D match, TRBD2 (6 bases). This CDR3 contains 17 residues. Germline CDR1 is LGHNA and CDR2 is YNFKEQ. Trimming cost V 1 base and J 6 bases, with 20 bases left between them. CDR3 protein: CASSQVLRLGVFDTQYF. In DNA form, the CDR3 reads TGTGCCAGCAGCCAAGTCTTGAGACTAGGTGTCTTCGATACGCAGTATTTT.

The CDR3 sequence: CASNPAPGRTEAFF. For the CDR3, the DNA is TGTGCCAGCAACCCGGCCCCGGGACGGACTGAAGCTTTCTTT. The chain links TRBV9 to TRBJ1-1; weak D call: TRBD1 (5 bases). Between the trimmed V and J ends, which lost 6 bases and 5 bases, there was a span of 17 bases. The CDR3 totals 14 residues. Per the germline V gene, CDR1 is SGDLS and CDR2 is YYNGEE.

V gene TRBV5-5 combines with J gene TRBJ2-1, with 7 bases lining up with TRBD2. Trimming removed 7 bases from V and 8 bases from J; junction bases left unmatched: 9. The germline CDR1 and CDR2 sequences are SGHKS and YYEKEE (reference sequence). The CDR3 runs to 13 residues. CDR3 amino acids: CASSSGGGYEQFF. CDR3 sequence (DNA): TGTGCCAGCTCTAGCGGTGGAGGGTATGAGCAGTTCTTC. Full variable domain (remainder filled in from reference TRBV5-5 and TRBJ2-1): DAGVTQSPTHLIKTRGQQVTLRCSPISGHKSVSWYQQVLGQGPQFIFQYYEKEERGRGNFPDRFSARQFPNYSSELNVNALLLGDSALYLCASSSGGGYEQFFGPGTRLTVL.

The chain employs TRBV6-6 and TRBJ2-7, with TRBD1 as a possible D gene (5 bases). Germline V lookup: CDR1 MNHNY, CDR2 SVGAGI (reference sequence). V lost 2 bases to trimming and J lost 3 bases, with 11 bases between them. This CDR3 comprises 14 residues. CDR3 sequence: CASSYGASNYEQYF. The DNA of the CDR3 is TGTGCCAGCAGTTACGGGGCCTCGAACTACGAGCAGTACTTC.

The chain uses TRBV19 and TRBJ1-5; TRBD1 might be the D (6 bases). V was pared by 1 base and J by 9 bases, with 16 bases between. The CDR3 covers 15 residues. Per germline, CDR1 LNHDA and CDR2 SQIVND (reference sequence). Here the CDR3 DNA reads TGTGCCAGTAGTATAGGTGAATCAGGGGCTCGGCCCCAGCATTTT. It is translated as CASSIGESGARPQHF. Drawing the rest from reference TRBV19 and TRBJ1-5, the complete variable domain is DGGITQSPKYLFRKEGQNVTLSCEQNLNHDAMYWYRQDPGQGLRLIYYSQIVNDFQKGDIAEGYSVSREKKESFPLTVTSAQKNPTAFYLCASSIGESGARPQHFGDGTRLSIL.

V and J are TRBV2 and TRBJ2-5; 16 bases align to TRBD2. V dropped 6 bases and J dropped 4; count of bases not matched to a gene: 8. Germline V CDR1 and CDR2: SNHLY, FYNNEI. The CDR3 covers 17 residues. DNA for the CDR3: TGTGCCAGCAGAGCCGGGACTAGCGGGGGGGCTAGAGAGACCCAGTACTTC. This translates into CASRAGTSGGARETQYF.

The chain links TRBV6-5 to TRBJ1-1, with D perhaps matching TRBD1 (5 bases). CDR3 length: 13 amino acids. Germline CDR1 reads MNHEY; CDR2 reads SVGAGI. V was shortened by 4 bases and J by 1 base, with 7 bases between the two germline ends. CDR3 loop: CASSWGPNTEAFF. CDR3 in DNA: TGTGCCAGCAGTTGGGGCCCGAACACTGAAGCTTTCTTT.

CDR3 DNA: TGTGCCAGCAGCTCCGGGACTAGTCGGGTCAATGAGCAGTTCTTC. This sequence encodes CASSSGTSRVNEQFF. The V call is TRBV11-1, the J call TRBJ2-1; 8 nucleotides align to TRBD2. Germline trimming cut 4 bases from V and 6 bases from J; bases unmatched to any gene: 8. This CDR3 spans 15 amino acids. Looked up from germline, CDR1 is SGHAT and CDR2 is FQDESV (reference sequence).

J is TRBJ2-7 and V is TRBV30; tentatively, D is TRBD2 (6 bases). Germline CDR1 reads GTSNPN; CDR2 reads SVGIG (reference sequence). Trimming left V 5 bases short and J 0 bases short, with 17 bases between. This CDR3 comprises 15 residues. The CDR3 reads CAWGGGGYSSYEQYF. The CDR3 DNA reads TGTGCCTGGGGTGGTGGAGGGTATAGCTCCTACGAGCAGTACTTC.

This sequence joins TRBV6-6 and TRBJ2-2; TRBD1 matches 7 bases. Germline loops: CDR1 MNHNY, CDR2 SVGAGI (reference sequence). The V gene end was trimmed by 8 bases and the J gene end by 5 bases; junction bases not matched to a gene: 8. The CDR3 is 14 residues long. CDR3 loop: CASRKGAGTGELFF. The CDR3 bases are TGTGCCAGCCGTAAGGGGGCAGGTACCGGGGAGCTGTTTTTT.

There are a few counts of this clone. The chain's CDR3 is CASSLYAGTTEAFF. In DNA, the CDR3 is TGTGCCAGCAGCTTATACGCAGGGACCACTGAAGCTTTCTTT. The gene calls are TRBV11-2 and TRBJ1-1; a weak D match, TRBD1 (5 bases). There are 14 residues in the CDR3. Germline V gene data show CDR1 as SGHAT and CDR2 as FQNNGV. Trimming removed 2 bases from V and 4 bases from J, with 11 bases in between. Complete variable domain (other parts from reference TRBV11-2 and TRBJ1-1): EAGVAQSPRYKIIEKRQSVAFWCNPISGHATLYWYQQILGQGPKLLIQFQNNGVVDDSQLPKDRFSAERLKGVDSTLKIQPAKLEDSAVYLCASSLYAGTTEAFFGQGTRLTVV.

DNA for the CDR3: TGTGCCAGCAGCTTTTTAGGGAACACCGGGGAGCTGTTTTTT. This codes for CASSFLGNTGELFF. This chain uses TRBV7-3 with TRBJ2-2; no firm D call. Germline V gene lookup returns CDR1 SGHTA and CDR2 FQGTGA. The CDR3 extends over 14 amino acids. V was cut by 3 bases and J by 1 base, with 6 bases left in between.